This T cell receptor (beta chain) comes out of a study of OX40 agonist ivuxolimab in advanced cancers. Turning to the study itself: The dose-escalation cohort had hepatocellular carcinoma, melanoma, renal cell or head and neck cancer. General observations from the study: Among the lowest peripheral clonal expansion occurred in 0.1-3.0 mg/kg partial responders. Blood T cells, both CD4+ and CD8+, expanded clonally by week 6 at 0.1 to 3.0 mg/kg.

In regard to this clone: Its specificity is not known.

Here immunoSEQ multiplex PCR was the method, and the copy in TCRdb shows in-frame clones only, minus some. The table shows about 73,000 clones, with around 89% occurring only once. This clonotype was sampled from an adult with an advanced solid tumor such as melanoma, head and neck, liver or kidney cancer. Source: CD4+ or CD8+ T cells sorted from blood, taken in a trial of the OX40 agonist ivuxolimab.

The CDR3 DNA is TGTGCCAGCAGTCGAGGGGACCCAAGCTCCTACGAGCAGTACTTC. Encoded protein: CASSRGDPSSYEQYF. The chain has TRBV27 and TRBJ2-7; D is possibly TRBD1 or TRBD2 (5 bases each). The CDR3 is 15 residues long. V was pared by 5 bases and J by 0 bases, with 14 bases between. CDR1 and CDR2 (germline): MNHEY, SMNVEV (reference sequence).